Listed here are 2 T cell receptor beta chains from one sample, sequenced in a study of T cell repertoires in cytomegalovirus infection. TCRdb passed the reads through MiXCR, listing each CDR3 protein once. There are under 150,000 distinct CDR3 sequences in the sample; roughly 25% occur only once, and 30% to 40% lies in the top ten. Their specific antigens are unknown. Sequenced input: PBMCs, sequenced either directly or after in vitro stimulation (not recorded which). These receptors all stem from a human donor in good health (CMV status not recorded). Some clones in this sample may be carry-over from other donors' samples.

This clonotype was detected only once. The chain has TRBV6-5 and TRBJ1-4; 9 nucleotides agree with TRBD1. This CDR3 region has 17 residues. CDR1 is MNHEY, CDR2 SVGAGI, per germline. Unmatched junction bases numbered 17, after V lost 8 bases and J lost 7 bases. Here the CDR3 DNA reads TGTGCCAGCTGCCCGGACAGGGGTATCTTACGGTGTGAAAAACTGTTTTTT. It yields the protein CASCPDRGILRCEKLFF.

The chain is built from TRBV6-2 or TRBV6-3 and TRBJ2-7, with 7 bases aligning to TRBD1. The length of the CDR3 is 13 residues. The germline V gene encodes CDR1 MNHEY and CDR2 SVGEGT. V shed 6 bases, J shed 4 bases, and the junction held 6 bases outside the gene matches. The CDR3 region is CASRTGTAYEQYF. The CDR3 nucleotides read TGTGCCAGCAGAACCGGGACAGCGTACGAGCAGTACTTC.